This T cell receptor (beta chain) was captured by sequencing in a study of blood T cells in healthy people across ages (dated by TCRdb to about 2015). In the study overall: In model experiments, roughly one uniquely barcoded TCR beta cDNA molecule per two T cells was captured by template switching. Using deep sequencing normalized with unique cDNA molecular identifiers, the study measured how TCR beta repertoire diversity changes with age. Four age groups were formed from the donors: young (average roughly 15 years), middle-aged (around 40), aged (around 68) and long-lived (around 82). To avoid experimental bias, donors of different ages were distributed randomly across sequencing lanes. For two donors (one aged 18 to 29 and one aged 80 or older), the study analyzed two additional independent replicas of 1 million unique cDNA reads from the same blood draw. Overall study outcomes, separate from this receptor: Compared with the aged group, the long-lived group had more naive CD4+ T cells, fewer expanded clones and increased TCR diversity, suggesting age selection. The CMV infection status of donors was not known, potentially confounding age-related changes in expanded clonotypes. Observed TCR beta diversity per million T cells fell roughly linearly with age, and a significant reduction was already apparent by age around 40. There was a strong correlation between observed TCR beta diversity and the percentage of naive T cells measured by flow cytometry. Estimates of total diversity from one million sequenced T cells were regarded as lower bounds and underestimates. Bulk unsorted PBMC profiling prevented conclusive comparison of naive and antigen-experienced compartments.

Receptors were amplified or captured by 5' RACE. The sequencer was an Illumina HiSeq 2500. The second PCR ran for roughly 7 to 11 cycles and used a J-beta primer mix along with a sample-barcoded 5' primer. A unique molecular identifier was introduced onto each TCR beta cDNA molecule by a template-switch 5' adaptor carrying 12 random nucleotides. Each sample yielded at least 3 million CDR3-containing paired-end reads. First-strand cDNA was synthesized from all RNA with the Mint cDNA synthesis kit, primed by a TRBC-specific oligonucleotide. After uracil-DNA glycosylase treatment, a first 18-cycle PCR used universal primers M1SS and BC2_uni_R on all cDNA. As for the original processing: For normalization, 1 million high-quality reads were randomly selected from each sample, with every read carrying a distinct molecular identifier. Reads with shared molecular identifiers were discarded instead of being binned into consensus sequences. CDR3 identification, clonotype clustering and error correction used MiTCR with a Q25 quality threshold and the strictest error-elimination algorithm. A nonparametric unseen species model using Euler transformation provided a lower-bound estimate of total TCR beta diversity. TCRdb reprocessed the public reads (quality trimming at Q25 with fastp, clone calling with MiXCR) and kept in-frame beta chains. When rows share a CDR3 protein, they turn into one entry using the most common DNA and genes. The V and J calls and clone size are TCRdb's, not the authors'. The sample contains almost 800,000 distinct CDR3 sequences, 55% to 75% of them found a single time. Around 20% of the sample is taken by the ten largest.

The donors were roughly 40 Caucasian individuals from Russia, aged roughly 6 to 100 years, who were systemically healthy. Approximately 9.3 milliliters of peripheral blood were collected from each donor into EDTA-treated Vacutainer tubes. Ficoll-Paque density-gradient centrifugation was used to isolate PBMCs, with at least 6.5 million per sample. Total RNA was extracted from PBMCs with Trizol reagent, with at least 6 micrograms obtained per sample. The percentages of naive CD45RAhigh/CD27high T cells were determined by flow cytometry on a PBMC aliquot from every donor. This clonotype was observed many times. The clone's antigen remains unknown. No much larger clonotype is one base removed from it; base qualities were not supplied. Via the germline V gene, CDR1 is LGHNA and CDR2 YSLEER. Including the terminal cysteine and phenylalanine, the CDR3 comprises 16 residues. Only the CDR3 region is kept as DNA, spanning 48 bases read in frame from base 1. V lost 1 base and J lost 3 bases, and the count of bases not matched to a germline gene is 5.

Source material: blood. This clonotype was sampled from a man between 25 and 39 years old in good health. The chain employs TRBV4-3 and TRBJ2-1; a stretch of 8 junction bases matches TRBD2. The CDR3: CASSQVPSGHYNEQFF. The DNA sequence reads TGCGCCAGCAGCCAAGTGCCTAGCGGGCACTACAATGAGCAGTTCTTC.